This is a list of T cell receptor beta chains from one sample in a study of CD8+ T cells in alopecia areata. TCRdb keeps only in-frame clones here, not all; method: immunoSEQ multiplex PCR. The data hold 210,000 or so clones, with over 60% observed a single time. The sample consisted of CD4+ T cells sorted from blood, taken at week 44, from a patient treated with tofacitinib. Every receptor here comes from a human donor with alopecia areata. Each CDR3 is given with its conserved first and last residue. The order of the fields is J gene, D gene, V gene, clone size, CDR3 protein, CDR3 DNA. D genes are given only for firm matches. The size entry is marked missing in some rows and otherwise reads once, few, many or a size class.

J gene: TRBJ1-1; D gene: .; V gene: TRBV29-1; clone size: few; CDR3 protein: CSVEGGERDEAFF; CDR3 DNA: TGCAGCGTTGAAGGGGGGGAAAGGGATGAAGCTTTCTTT
J gene: TRBJ2-1; D gene: .; V gene: TRBV5-1; clone size: .; CDR3 protein: CASSLGSRNNEQFF; CDR3 DNA: TGCGCCAGCAGCTTGGGATCCAGAAACAATGAGCAGTTCTTC
J gene: TRBJ2-1; D gene: .; V gene: TRBV5-1; clone size: .; CDR3 protein: CASSPDGNSYNEQFF; CDR3 DNA: TGCGCCAGCAGCCCGGACGGAAACTCCTACAATGAGCAGTTCTTC
J gene: TRBJ2-2; D gene: .; V gene: TRBV30; clone size: .; CDR3 protein: CAWTTLPYTGELFF; CDR3 DNA: TGTGCCTGGACGACCCTGCCTTACACCGGGGAGCTGTTTTTT
J gene: TRBJ1-5; D gene: TRBD1; V gene: TRBV19; clone size: once; CDR3 protein: CASSLILGQDQPQHF; CDR3 DNA: TGTGCCAGTAGTCTCATTCTGGGACAGGATCAGCCCCAGCATTTT
J gene: TRBJ1-2; D gene: .; V gene: TRBV6-6; clone size: .; CDR3 protein: CASSDPIEGPYGYTF; CDR3 DNA: TGTGCCAGCAGTGACCCCATAGAGGGCCCCTATGGCTACACCTTC
J gene: TRBJ1-2; D gene: TRBD1; V gene: TRBV30; clone size: .; CDR3 protein: CAWSVRQGRGNYGYTF; CDR3 DNA: TGTGCCTGGAGTGTCAGGCAGGGCAGGGGGAACTATGGCTACACCTTC
J gene: TRBJ2-3; D gene: TRBD1; V gene: TRBV2; clone size: .; CDR3 protein: CASSRQGLSTDTQYF; CDR3 DNA: TGTGCCAGCAGTCGACAGGGGCTGAGCACAGATACGCAGTATTTT
J gene: TRBJ2-7; D gene: .; V gene: TRBV5-6; clone size: .; CDR3 protein: CASSFADEQYF; CDR3 DNA: TGTGCCAGCAGCTTTGCGGACGAGCAGTACTTC
J gene: TRBJ1-2; D gene: .; V gene: TRBV29-1; clone size: .; CDR3 protein: CSVDPSSGYTF; CDR3 DNA: TGCAGCGTTGACCCCTCGTCCGGCTACACCTTC
J gene: TRBJ2-2; D gene: .; V gene: TRBV10-3; clone size: once; CDR3 protein: CAISSGTENTGELFF; CDR3 DNA: TGTGCCATCAGCTCCGGGACGGAGAACACCGGGGAGCTGTTTTTT
J gene: TRBJ2-7; D gene: TRBD1; V gene: TRBV9; clone size: .; CDR3 protein: CASSASGQGEYEQYF; CDR3 DNA: TGTGCCAGCAGCGCATCGGGACAGGGGGAATACGAGCAGTACTTC
J gene: TRBJ1-1; D gene: .; V gene: TRBV30; clone size: .; CDR3 protein: CAWSVLGRPTEAFF; CDR3 DNA: TGTGCCTGGAGTGTACTTGGTAGGCCCACTGAAGCTTTCTTT
J gene: TRBJ1-1; D gene: .; V gene: TRBV29-1; clone size: .; CDR3 protein: CSVEDRGADFF; CDR3 DNA: TGCAGCGTTGAAGATCGGGGGGCGGACTTCTTT
J gene: TRBJ1-5; D gene: .; V gene: TRBV19; clone size: .; CDR3 protein: CASGGQFNQPQHF; CDR3 DNA: TGTGCCAGTGGGGGCCAGTTCAATCAGCCCCAGCATTTT
J gene: TRBJ1-2; D gene: .; V gene: TRBV30; clone size: once; CDR3 protein: CAWAPQVNYGYTF; CDR3 DNA: TGTGCCTGGGCACCACAGGTGAACTATGGCTACACCTTC
J gene: TRBJ2-3; D gene: TRBD2; V gene: TRBV7-9; clone size: once; CDR3 protein: CASSRKSGGLVDTQYF; CDR3 DNA: TGTGCCAGCAGCCGCAAGTCGGGGGGGCTGGTAGATACGCAGTATTTT
J gene: TRBJ2-4; D gene: .; V gene: TRBV4-1; clone size: .; CDR3 protein: CASSQEISIGIQYF; CDR3 DNA: TGCGCCAGCAGCCAAGAGATCAGCATCGGCATTCAGTACTTC
J gene: TRBJ2-3; D gene: .; V gene: TRBV30; clone size: .; CDR3 protein: CAWRPSSSTDTQYF; CDR3 DNA: TGTGCCTGGAGACCTTCATCTAGCACAGATACGCAGTATTTT
J gene: TRBJ2-7; D gene: .; V gene: TRBV5-1; clone size: .; CDR3 protein: CASSFPGEGYEQYF; CDR3 DNA: TGCGCCAGCAGCTTCCCCGGGGAAGGCTACGAGCAGTACTTC
J gene: TRBJ2-5; D gene: .; V gene: TRBV4-3; clone size: .; CDR3 protein: CASSQEASGTQYF; CDR3 DNA: TGCGCCAGCAGCCAAGAGGCCTCGGGGACCCAGTACTTC
J gene: TRBJ1-2; D gene: .; V gene: TRBV29-1; clone size: once; CDR3 protein: CSVEGGKGYTF; CDR3 DNA: TGCAGCGTTGAAGGAGGAAAAGGCTACACCTTC
J gene: TRBJ2-4; D gene: .; V gene: TRBV29-1; clone size: few; CDR3 protein: CSVVSQNIQYF; CDR3 DNA: TGCAGCGTTGTAAGCCAAAACATTCAGTACTTC
J gene: TRBJ1-1; D gene: .; V gene: TRBV6-5; clone size: .; CDR3 protein: CASSYSGILYTEAFF; CDR3 DNA: TGTGCCAGCAGTTACTCGGGCATTCTGTACACTGAAGCTTTCTTT
J gene: TRBJ1-1; D gene: .; V gene: TRBV29-1; clone size: .; CDR3 protein: CSAASGAEAFF; CDR3 DNA: TGCAGCGCAGCTAGCGGGGCTGAAGCTTTCTTT
J gene: TRBJ2-2; D gene: .; V gene: TRBV25-1; clone size: .; CDR3 protein: CASRWPTGELFF; CDR3 DNA: TGTGCCAGTAGATGGCCCACCGGGGAGCTGTTTTTT
J gene: TRBJ1-2; D gene: TRBD1; V gene: TRBV25-1; clone size: .; CDR3 protein: CASSEWGQPSYGYTF; CDR3 DNA: TGTGCCAGCAGTGAATGGGGACAGCCCTCCTATGGCTACACCTTC
J gene: TRBJ1-5; D gene: .; V gene: TRBV4-3; clone size: .; CDR3 protein: CASSQGGNQPQHF; CDR3 DNA: TGCGCCAGCAGCCAAGGAGGGAATCAGCCCCAGCATTTT
J gene: TRBJ1-1; D gene: TRBD1; V gene: TRBV5-6; clone size: .; CDR3 protein: CASSLVRQGNTEAFF; CDR3 DNA: TGTGCCAGCAGCTTGGTGAGACAGGGGAACACTGAAGCTTTCTTT
J gene: TRBJ1-4; D gene: .; V gene: TRBV7-9; clone size: .; CDR3 protein: CASNRDSATNEKLFF; CDR3 DNA: TGTGCCAGTAACAGGGATTCGGCGACTAATGAAAAACTGTTTTTT
J gene: TRBJ2-3; D gene: .; V gene: TRBV27; clone size: once; CDR3 protein: CASGRPGAGTDTQYF; CDR3 DNA: TGTGCCAGCGGGCGACCGGGGGCGGGCACAGATACGCAGTATTTT
J gene: TRBJ1-1; D gene: .; V gene: TRBV15; clone size: .; CDR3 protein: CATSTGLNTEAFF; CDR3 DNA: TGTGCCACGTCAACAGGGTTAAACACTGAAGCTTTCTTT
J gene: TRBJ1-1; D gene: TRBD1; V gene: TRBV14; clone size: few; CDR3 protein: CASSPLTGVNTEAFF; CDR3 DNA: TGTGCCAGCAGCCCTCTGACAGGGGTGAACACTGAAGCTTTCTTT
J gene: TRBJ2-7; D gene: .; V gene: TRBV19; clone size: .; CDR3 protein: CASKGGPAGYEQYF; CDR3 DNA: TGTGCCAGTAAGGGGGGGCCAGCTGGATACGAGCAGTACTTC
J gene: TRBJ1-1; D gene: .; V gene: TRBV4-1; clone size: .; CDR3 protein: CASSQEIRMNTEAFF; CDR3 DNA: TGCGCCAGCAGCCAAGAGATCAGGATGAACACTGAAGCTTTCTTT
J gene: TRBJ2-7; D gene: .; V gene: TRBV20-1; clone size: .; CDR3 protein: CSALSYEQYF; CDR3 DNA: TGCAGTGCGCTAAGTTACGAGCAGTACTTC
J gene: TRBJ1-4; D gene: .; V gene: TRBV5-1; clone size: .; CDR3 protein: CASRDTATNEKLFF; CDR3 DNA: TGCGCCAGCAGGGATACCGCAACTAATGAAAAACTGTTTTTT
J gene: TRBJ2-2; D gene: TRBD1; V gene: TRBV29-1; clone size: .; CDR3 protein: CSVLWTGYTGELFF; CDR3 DNA: TGCAGCGTCCTATGGACAGGTTACACCGGGGAGCTGTTTTTT
J gene: TRBJ2-1; D gene: .; V gene: TRBV10-3; clone size: .; CDR3 protein: CAISEYGEQFF; CDR3 DNA: TGTGCCATCAGCGAGTATGGTGAGCAGTTCTTC
J gene: TRBJ1-2; D gene: .; V gene: TRBV29-1; clone size: .; CDR3 protein: CSVVLQEGTGYTF; CDR3 DNA: TGCAGCGTTGTGTTGCAGGAGGGAACTGGCTACACCTTC
J gene: TRBJ1-6; D gene: .; V gene: TRBV7-2; clone size: .; CDR3 protein: CASSLSPGPNSPLHF; CDR3 DNA: TGTGCCAGCAGCTTAAGCCCAGGGCCAAATTCACCCCTCCACTTT
J gene: TRBJ2-7; D gene: .; V gene: TRBV7-2; clone size: .; CDR3 protein: CASSPYRGEQYF; CDR3 DNA: TGTGCCAGCAGCCCCTATAGGGGCGAGCAGTACTTC
J gene: TRBJ2-5; D gene: .; V gene: TRBV20-1; clone size: few; CDR3 protein: CSAREETQYF; CDR3 DNA: TGCAGTGCTAGAGAAGAGACCCAGTACTTC
J gene: TRBJ1-1; D gene: TRBD1; V gene: TRBV27; clone size: once; CDR3 protein: CASKQNRGQGASEAFF; CDR3 DNA: TGTGCCAGCAAGCAAAACCGGGGACAGGGGGCGTCTGAAGCTTTCTTT
J gene: TRBJ2-7; D gene: .; V gene: TRBV10-3; clone size: .; CDR3 protein: CAISESGTGDEQYF; CDR3 DNA: TGTGCCATCAGTGAGTCCGGCACTGGAGACGAGCAGTACTTC
J gene: TRBJ2-1; D gene: TRBD1; V gene: TRBV25-1; clone size: .; CDR3 protein: CASSEPGQGYNEQFF; CDR3 DNA: TGTGCCAGCAGTGAACCGGGACAGGGCTACAATGAGCAGTTCTTC
J gene: TRBJ2-2; D gene: .; V gene: TRBV2; clone size: .; CDR3 protein: CASSGQYTGELFF; CDR3 DNA: TGTGCCAGCAGTGGACAATACACCGGGGAGCTGTTTTTT
J gene: TRBJ1-6; D gene: .; V gene: TRBV7-6; clone size: many; CDR3 protein: CASSSDSLPNSPLHF; CDR3 DNA: TGTGCCAGCAGCTCAGACAGCCTCCCTAATTCACCCCTCCACTTT
J gene: TRBJ2-1; D gene: .; V gene: TRBV29-1; clone size: few; CDR3 protein: CSVVPGGVAYNEQFF; CDR3 DNA: TGCAGCGTTGTCCCAGGGGGGGTTGCCTACAATGAGCAGTTCTTC
J gene: TRBJ2-1; D gene: .; V gene: TRBV4-3; clone size: once; CDR3 protein: CASSQDPSVSSYNEQFF; CDR3 DNA: TGCGCCAGCAGCCAAGATCCGTCCGTTTCCTCCTACAATGAGCAGTTCTTC
J gene: TRBJ2-3; D gene: .; V gene: TRBV7-2; clone size: .; CDR3 protein: CASSPFGATDTQYF; CDR3 DNA: TGTGCCAGCAGCCCCTTCGGAGCAACAGATACGCAGTATTTT
J gene: TRBJ1-1; D gene: .; V gene: TRBV27; clone size: .; CDR3 protein: CASRWNVNTEAFF; CDR3 DNA: TGTGCCAGCAGGTGGAACGTGAACACTGAAGCTTTCTTT
J gene: TRBJ1-1; D gene: .; V gene: TRBV2; clone size: once; CDR3 protein: CASLRGGDTEAFF; CDR3 DNA: TGTGCCAGCCTCAGGGGAGGGGACACTGAAGCTTTCTTT
J gene: TRBJ1-2; D gene: .; V gene: TRBV14; clone size: .; CDR3 protein: CASSQVGGTYGYTF; CDR3 DNA: TGTGCCAGCAGCCAAGTGGGGGGCACCTATGGCTACACCTTC
J gene: TRBJ2-3; D gene: .; V gene: TRBV11-3; clone size: many; CDR3 protein: CASSHTTRTSRIADTQYF; CDR3 DNA: TGTGCCAGCAGCCACACGACCCGTACTAGCAGAATAGCAGATACGCAGTATTTT
J gene: TRBJ2-7; D gene: TRBD2; V gene: TRBV6-5; clone size: .; CDR3 protein: CASSQLAGGPNEQYF; CDR3 DNA: TGTGCCAGCAGCCAACTAGCGGGGGGGCCCAACGAGCAGTACTTC
J gene: TRBJ2-1; D gene: .; V gene: TRBV11-2; clone size: .; CDR3 protein: CASSVDRNNEQFF; CDR3 DNA: TGTGCCAGCAGCGTCGACAGAAACAATGAGCAGTTCTTC
J gene: TRBJ2-7; D gene: .; V gene: TRBV5-1; clone size: .; CDR3 protein: CASSLAGGADGSYEQYF; CDR3 DNA: TGCGCCAGCAGCTTGGCCGGGGGCGCCGACGGCTCCTACGAGCAGTACTTC
J gene: TRBJ1-4; D gene: TRBD1; V gene: TRBV18; clone size: many; CDR3 protein: CASSGGQGKEKLFF; CDR3 DNA: TGTGCCAGCTCGGGCGGACAGGGGAAGGAAAAACTGTTTTTT
J gene: TRBJ2-6; D gene: .; V gene: TRBV11-3; clone size: .; CDR3 protein: CASSFSLFSGANVLTF; CDR3 DNA: TGTGCCAGCAGCTTTAGCTTGTTCTCTGGGGCCAACGTCCTGACTTTC